Listed below are T cell receptor beta chains from one sample, sequenced in a study of shared clonotypes between healthy human individuals. This table comes from immunoSEQ multiplex PCR, and its TCRdb copy is limited to in-frame clones, with some not included. The sample holds roughly 1 million clones, more than 75% seen once. The sample taken for sequencing was memory CD4+ T cells from PBMCs. These TCRs come from a man aged 18 to 35 in good health. Some clones in this sample may be carry-over from other donors' samples. Both conserved end residues are part of each CDR3. The order of the fields is clone size, J gene, V gene, CDR3 protein. Only some rows state a clone size, as once, few, many or a class for expanded clones.

- TRBJ1-3 TRBV5-1 CASSLGGPGNTIYF
- TRBJ2-3 TRBV7-9 CASSSSRDKKYF
- TRBJ2-3 TRBV5-1 CASTPATSTDTQYF
- TRBJ1-1 TRBV6-1 CASSGKPNRGMNTEAFF
- TRBJ2-2 TRBV7-3 CASSPQSPGNTGELFF
- TRBJ1-1 TRBV29-1 CSVAGTATEAFF
- TRBJ2-5 TRBV4-1 CASSPLIWGVQETQYF
- TRBJ2-7 TRBV7-3 CASSSSPAYEQYF
- TRBJ1-1 TRBV30 CAWRETEAFF
- TRBJ1-1 TRBV2 CASSFMGVVGPEAFF
- TRBJ2-7 TRBV5-1 CASRRDSYEQYF
- TRBJ2-5 TRBV29-1 CSVLPREETQYF
- TRBJ1-2 TRBV25-1 CASSPQGYYGYTF
- TRBJ2-5 TRBV15 CATSRVGPSGGETQYF
- TRBJ2-5 TRBV5-4 CASSLKASGARETQYF
- TRBJ1-2 TRBV29-1 CSAQGGQGPRVGGTF
few TRBJ2-3 TRBV11-1 CASSQASPDTQYF
few TRBJ2-5 TRBV7-2 CASSTSHAETQYF
- TRBJ1-1 TRBV15 CATSRDMDTEAFF
- TRBJ2-7 TRBV15 CATRGQPRYEQYF
- TRBJ1-2 TRBV2 CASKSHGTGDGYTF
- TRBJ2-1 TRBV5-6 CASRTTGLNNEQFF
- TRBJ1-1 TRBV6-1 CASSDRMNTEAFF
- TRBJ1-1 TRBV5-8 CASNRGEPEAFF
- TRBJ2-1 TRBV27 CASSPILEASGTYNEQFF
- TRBJ1-1 TRBV28 CASNPYRAPVTEAFF
- TRBJ2-1 TRBV5-1 CASSLGPLGDEQFF
- TRBJ1-1 TRBV10-3 CAISDDRGNTEAFF
- TRBJ2-1 TRBV18 CASSPRPGTSGYNEQFF
- TRBJ2-1 TRBV5-7 CASSSGGASSYNEQFF
- TRBJ2-2 TRBV10-3 CAIGGSGNTGELFF
- TRBJ1-1 TRBV28 CASSLDGPNTEAFF